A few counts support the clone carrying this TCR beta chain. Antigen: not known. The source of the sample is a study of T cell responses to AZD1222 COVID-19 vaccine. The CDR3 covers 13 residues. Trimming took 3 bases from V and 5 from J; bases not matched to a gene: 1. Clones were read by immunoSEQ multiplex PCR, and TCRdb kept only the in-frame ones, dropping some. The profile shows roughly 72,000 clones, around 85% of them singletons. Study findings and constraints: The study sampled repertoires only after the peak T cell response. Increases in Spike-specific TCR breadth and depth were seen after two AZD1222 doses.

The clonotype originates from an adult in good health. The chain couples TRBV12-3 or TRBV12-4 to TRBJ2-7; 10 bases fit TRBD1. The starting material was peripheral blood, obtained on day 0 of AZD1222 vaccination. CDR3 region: CASSFDRGHEQYF. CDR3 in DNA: TGTGCCAGCAGTTTCGACAGGGGGCACGAGCAGTACTTC.